This is a list of T cell receptor beta chains from one sample in a study of Graves' ophthalmopathy and Graves' hyperthyroidism. From the multiplex PCR reads, TCRdb called clonotypes with MiXCR, one entry per CDR3 protein. Here the sample spans around 400,000 distinct CDR3 sequences, under 25% being singletons. Sequenced: peripheral blood. The receptor set was obtained from a woman between 18 and 29 years old with stable Graves' hyperthyroidism. The CDR3 runs from the conserved cysteine through the conserved F or W.

j_gene: TRBJ1-5
v_gene: TRBV20-1
CDR3aa: CSAVQRIGNNQPQHF

j_gene: TRBJ2-7
v_gene: TRBV5-5
CDR3aa: CASSFILAGANYEQYF

j_gene: TRBJ1-2
v_gene: TRBV2
CDR3aa: CASSPAQNTNYGYTF

j_gene: TRBJ2-7
v_gene: TRBV28
CDR3aa: CASITGQGGSYEQYF

j_gene: TRBJ2-7
v_gene: TRBV11-1
CDR3aa: CASSTHGLAGAEQYF

j_gene: TRBJ2-4
v_gene: TRBV19
CDR3aa: CASSMGAGLLAGRKYF

j_gene: TRBJ2-7
v_gene: TRBV28
CDR3aa: CATQGEVYEQYF

j_gene: TRBJ1-5
v_gene: TRBV28
CDR3aa: CASSLFGQFHSNQPQHF

j_gene: TRBJ1-6
v_gene: TRBV20-1
CDR3aa: CSARVGNSPLHF

j_gene: TRBJ2-5
v_gene: TRBV12-3/TRBV12-4
CDR3aa: CASCQGLETQYF

j_gene: TRBJ1-2
v_gene: TRBV20-1
CDR3aa: CSARFAQLHGYTF

j_gene: TRBJ2-5
v_gene: TRBV12-3/TRBV12-4
CDR3aa: CASRGPSEVETQYF

j_gene: TRBJ1-5
v_gene: TRBV6-4
CDR3aa: CASSPGPSGCRNQPQHF

j_gene: TRBJ2-7
v_gene: TRBV15
CDR3aa: CATSSGRFYEQYF

j_gene: TRBJ2-5
v_gene: TRBV20-1
CDR3aa: CSASRDQETQYF

j_gene: TRBJ2-5
v_gene: TRBV12-3/TRBV12-4
CDR3aa: CASSFSLDETQYF

j_gene: TRBJ1-1
v_gene: TRBV29-1
CDR3aa: CSVAVGGNTEAFF

j_gene: TRBJ1-1
v_gene: TRBV19
CDR3aa: CGAGGFTEAFF

j_gene: TRBJ2-7
v_gene: TRBV20-1
CDR3aa: CSAQGTTYEQYF

j_gene: TRBJ1-2
v_gene: TRBV2
CDR3aa: CASSERQVYGYTF

j_gene: TRBJ2-7
v_gene: TRBV6-1
CDR3aa: CTSSAQGPFNEQYF

j_gene: TRBJ2-5
v_gene: TRBV4-1
CDR3aa: CASSQYGTSSQETQYF

j_gene: TRBJ2-7
v_gene: TRBV11-2
CDR3aa: CASSLQGTFSYEQYF

j_gene: TRBJ1-1
v_gene: TRBV10-2
CDR3aa: CASSEPGLKTEAFF

j_gene: TRBJ2-2
v_gene: TRBV2
CDR3aa: CASSVYFRTGAGELFF

j_gene: TRBJ1-5
v_gene: TRBV12-3/TRBV12-4
CDR3aa: CASSWDSYSNQPQHF

j_gene: TRBJ2-7
v_gene: TRBV18
CDR3aa: CASSPRRGGLKAYEQYF

j_gene: TRBJ2-5
v_gene: TRBV28
CDR3aa: CASSWEGSGIETQYF

j_gene: TRBJ1-5
v_gene: TRBV20-1
CDR3aa: CSARNRNLNSNQPQHF

j_gene: TRBJ2-7
v_gene: TRBV4-1
CDR3aa: CASSRPSDRSGYEQYF

j_gene: TRBJ2-7
v_gene: TRBV6-5
CDR3aa: CASNSDHTGYYEQYF

j_gene: TRBJ2-7
v_gene: TRBV6-5
CDR3aa: CASSYPTGRGNYEQYF

j_gene: TRBJ2-2
v_gene: TRBV11-2
CDR3aa: CASSLAWSGELFF

j_gene: TRBJ1-5
v_gene: TRBV6-1
CDR3aa: CASSRVFNQPQHF

j_gene: TRBJ1-2
v_gene: TRBV12-3/TRBV12-4
CDR3aa: CASSFLSTGNYGYTF

j_gene: TRBJ1-1
v_gene: TRBV6-5
CDR3aa: CASSYGGSDTEAFF

j_gene: TRBJ2-1
v_gene: TRBV7-8
CDR3aa: CASSPRLAGANEQFF

j_gene: TRBJ2-7
v_gene: TRBV27
CDR3aa: CASSLQGGGYEQYF

j_gene: TRBJ2-5
v_gene: TRBV2
CDR3aa: CASGRDYQETQYF

j_gene: TRBJ2-7
v_gene: TRBV12-3/TRBV12-4
CDR3aa: CASGFRGLGEQYF

j_gene: TRBJ1-1
v_gene: TRBV27
CDR3aa: CASSIYRGNTEAFF

j_gene: TRBJ2-7
v_gene: TRBV25-1
CDR3aa: CASSEEGGAPYEQYF

j_gene: TRBJ2-4
v_gene: TRBV2
CDR3aa: CASSEEWGTGDFPMAKNIQYF

j_gene: TRBJ1-6
v_gene: TRBV6-5
CDR3aa: CASSYLTAGRENSPLHF

j_gene: TRBJ2-7
v_gene: TRBV10-3
CDR3aa: CAIGGGLGIYEQYF

j_gene: TRBJ2-7
v_gene: TRBV13
CDR3aa: CASSLRVFSKSGEQYF

j_gene: TRBJ2-5
v_gene: TRBV4-3
CDR3aa: CASSQDREETQYF

j_gene: TRBJ2-7
v_gene: TRBV7-7
CDR3aa: CASSRTFGYEQYF